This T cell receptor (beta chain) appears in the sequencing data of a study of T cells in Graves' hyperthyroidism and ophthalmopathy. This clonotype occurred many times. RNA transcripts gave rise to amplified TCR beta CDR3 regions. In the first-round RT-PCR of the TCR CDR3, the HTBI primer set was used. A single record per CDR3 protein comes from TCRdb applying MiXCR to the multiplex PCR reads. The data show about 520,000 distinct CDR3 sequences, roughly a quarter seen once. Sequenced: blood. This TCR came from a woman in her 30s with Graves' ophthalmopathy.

CDR3 sequence reads: CAWSPASALNTEAFF. Here the CDR3 DNA reads TGTGCCTGGAGTCCCGCTTCAGCACTAAACACTGAAGCTTTCTTT. The chain carries TRBV30 and TRBJ1-1, with D hard to call. V lost 2 bases and J 2 bases, leaving 15 bases between the germline ends. Germline V gene sequence: CDR1 GTSNPN, CDR2 SVGIG (reference sequence). CDR3 length: 15 residues.